The rows below give T cell receptor beta chains drawn from one sample of a study of cytomegalovirus exposure and HLA in healthy donors. Sequencing was performed with immunoSEQ multiplex PCR; in TCRdb, only in-frame clones are kept and a portion is missing. The sample lists under 200,000 clones; about 83% were seen once. The sample consisted of PBMCs. These receptors were collected from a man in his forties or fifties in good health and CMV-seropositive. CDR3s include the opening cysteine and the closing phenylalanine or tryptophan. D genes are given only for firm matches. The size field is filled for only some rows; it gives once, few, many or a size class.

TRBJ2-1 TRBV7-3 . TRBD2 CASSRGLADYNEQFF TGTGCCAGCTCTAGGGGACTAGCCGACTACAATGAGCAGTTCTTC
TRBJ1-4 TRBV30 . . CAWSGGLNEKLFF TGTGCCTGGAGTGGGGGCCTTAATGAAAAACTGTTTTTT
TRBJ1-5 TRBV6-1 . . CASSVDSLGQPQHF TGTGCCAGCAGCGTAGACAGTCTAGGGCAGCCCCAGCATTTT
TRBJ2-1 TRBV28 once . CASTTFSGMKYNEQFF TGTGCCAGCACGACTTTCAGCGGTATGAAGTACAATGAGCAGTTCTTC
TRBJ2-7 TRBV27 . TRBD2 CASSLKLAGGYEQYF TGTGCCAGCAGTTTAAAACTAGCGGGAGGGTACGAGCAGTACTTC
TRBJ1-4 TRBV2 . TRBD1 CASSYATGADEKLFF TGTGCCAGCAGTTATGCGACAGGGGCCGACGAAAAACTGTTTTTT
TRBJ2-7 TRBV7-2 once . CASSLVAGQAFEQYF TGTGCCAGCAGCTTAGTTGCGGGCCAAGCCTTCGAGCAGTACTTC
TRBJ1-4 TRBV19 . . CASSITTAATHEKLFF TGTGCCAGTAGTATTACGACAGCAGCTACACATGAAAAACTGTTTTTT
TRBJ2-7 TRBV29-1 . TRBD1 CSVSRQGASYEQYF TGCAGCGTTTCCAGACAGGGGGCTTCCTACGAGCAGTACTTC
TRBJ2-3 TRBV28 . . CASTESGGTDTQYF TGTGCCAGCACCGAGTCGGGGGGCACAGATACGCAGTATTTT
TRBJ2-1 TRBV18 . . CASSGSSESSYNEQFF TGTGCCAGCTCAGGCTCTAGCGAGAGCTCCTACAATGAGCAGTTCTTC
TRBJ2-2 TRBV9 once . CASSPLVRATGELFF TGTGCCAGCAGCCCACTGGTGCGAGCCACCGGGGAGCTGTTTTTT
TRBJ2-7 TRBV7-9 . TRBD2 CASSLAAGGGEQYF TGTGCCAGCAGCTTAGCGGCGGGAGGAGGAGAGCAGTACTTC
TRBJ2-1 TRBV11-1 . . CASSGGTGADEQFF TGTGCCAGCAGCGGGGGGACGGGAGCGGATGAGCAGTTCTTC
TRBJ1-2 TRBV6-5 once TRBD1 CASRLQGAPRGYTF TGTGCCAGCAGACTACAGGGGGCGCCCCGAGGCTACACCTTC
TRBJ1-5 TRBV6-5 . . CASAGSPGEPQHF TGTGCCAGCGCTGGTTCTCCGGGTGAGCCCCAGCATTTT
TRBJ1-2 TRBV6-6 . TRBD1 CASSYSSGTGNYGYTF TGTGCCAGCAGTTACTCGAGTGGGACAGGGAACTATGGCTACACCTTC
TRBJ2-4 TRBV18 few TRBD1 CASSPLGDRDDIQYF TGTGCCAGCTCACCACTCGGGGACAGGGATGACATTCAGTACTTC
TRBJ1-2 TRBV6-5 . . CASSYGRGYTF TGTGCCAGCAGTTACGGGAGGGGCTACACCTTC
TRBJ1-1 TRBV29-1 . . CSLMRGSEAFF TGCAGCCTCATGCGGGGATCCGAAGCTTTCTTT
TRBJ1-2 TRBV10-1 . . CASSELRGHGYTF TGCGCCAGCAGTGAGTTAAGGGGCCATGGCTACACCTTC
TRBJ1-2 TRBV19 . . CASTTTNGNYGYTF TGTGCCAGCACAACCACGAACGGGAACTATGGCTACACCTTC
TRBJ1-5 TRBV28 . . CASSLAMGGIQPQHF TGTGCCAGCAGTTTGGCGATGGGGGGAATTCAGCCCCAGCATTTT
TRBJ2-2 TRBV5-1 . TRBD1 CASSETGQGGPGELFF TGCGCCAGCAGCGAAACGGGACAGGGGGGTCCCGGGGAGCTGTTTTTT
TRBJ1-4 TRBV6-1 . . CASSYNEKLFF TGTGCCAGCAGCTATAATGAAAAACTGTTTTTT
TRBJ1-1 TRBV27 . . CASRGPGSNTEAFF TGTGCCAGCAGGGGGCCGGGCTCTAACACTGAAGCTTTCTTT